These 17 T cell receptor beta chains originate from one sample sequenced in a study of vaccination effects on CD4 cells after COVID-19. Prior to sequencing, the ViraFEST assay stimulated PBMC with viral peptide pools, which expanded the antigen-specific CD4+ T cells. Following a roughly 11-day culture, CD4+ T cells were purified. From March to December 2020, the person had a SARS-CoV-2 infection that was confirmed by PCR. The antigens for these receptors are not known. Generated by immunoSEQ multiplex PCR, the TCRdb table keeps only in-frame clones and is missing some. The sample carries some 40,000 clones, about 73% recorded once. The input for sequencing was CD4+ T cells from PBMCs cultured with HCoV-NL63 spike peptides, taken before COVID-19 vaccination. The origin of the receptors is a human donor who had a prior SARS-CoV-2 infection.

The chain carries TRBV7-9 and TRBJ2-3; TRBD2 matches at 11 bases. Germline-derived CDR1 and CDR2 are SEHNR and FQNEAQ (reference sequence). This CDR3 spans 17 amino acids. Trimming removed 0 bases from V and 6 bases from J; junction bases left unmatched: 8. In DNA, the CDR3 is TGTGCCAGCAGCTTAGCTACTAGCGGGGGTGCACATGATACGCAGTATTTT. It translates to CASSLATSGGAHDTQYF.

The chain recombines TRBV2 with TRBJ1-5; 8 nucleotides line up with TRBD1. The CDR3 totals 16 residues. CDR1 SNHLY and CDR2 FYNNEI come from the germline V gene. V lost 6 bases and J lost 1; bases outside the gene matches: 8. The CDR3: CASSAGGLGSNQPQHF. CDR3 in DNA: TGTGCCAGCAGCGCAGGGGGCTTAGGCAGCAATCAGCCCCAGCATTTT.

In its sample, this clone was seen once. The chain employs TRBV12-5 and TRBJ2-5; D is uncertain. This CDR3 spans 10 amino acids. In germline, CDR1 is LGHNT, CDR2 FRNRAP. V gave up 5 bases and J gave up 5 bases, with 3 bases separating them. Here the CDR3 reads CASGLETQYF. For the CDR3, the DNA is TGTGCTAGTGGTCTTGAGACCCAGTACTTC.

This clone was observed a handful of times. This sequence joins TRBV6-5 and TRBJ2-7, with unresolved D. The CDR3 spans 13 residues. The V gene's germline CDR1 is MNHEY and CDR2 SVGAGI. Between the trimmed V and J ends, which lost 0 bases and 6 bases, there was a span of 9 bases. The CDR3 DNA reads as TGTGCCAGCAGTTACTCGGCGCTCGTCGAGCAGTACTTC. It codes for CASSYSALVEQYF.

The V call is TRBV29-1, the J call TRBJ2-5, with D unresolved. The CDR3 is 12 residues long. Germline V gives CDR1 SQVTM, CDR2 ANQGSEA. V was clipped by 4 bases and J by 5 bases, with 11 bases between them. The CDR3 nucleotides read TGCAGCGTTGCGCCTACTTCCGAGACCCAGTACTTC. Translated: CSVAPTSETQYF.

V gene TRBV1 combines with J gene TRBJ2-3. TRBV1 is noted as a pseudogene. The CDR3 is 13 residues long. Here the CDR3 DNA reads TGCACCAGCAGCTGGCCAACTAGGGGCCCGCAGTATTTT. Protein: CTSSWPTRGPQYF.

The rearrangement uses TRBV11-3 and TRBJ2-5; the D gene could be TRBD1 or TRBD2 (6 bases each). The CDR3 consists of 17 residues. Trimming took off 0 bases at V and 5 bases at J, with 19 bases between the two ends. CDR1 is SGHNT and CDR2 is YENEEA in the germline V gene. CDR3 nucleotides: TGTGCCAGCAGCTTAGATTGGCCCCGGGGGCGCAGGGAGACCCAGTACTTC. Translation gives CASSLDWPRGRRETQYF.

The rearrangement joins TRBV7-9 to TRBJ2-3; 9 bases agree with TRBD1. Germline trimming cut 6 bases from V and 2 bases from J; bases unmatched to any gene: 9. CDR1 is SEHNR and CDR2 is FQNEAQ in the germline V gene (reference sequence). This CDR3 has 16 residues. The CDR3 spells CASRSDRGSITDTQYF. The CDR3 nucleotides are TGTGCCAGCAGGTCTGACAGGGGGAGTATCACAGATACGCAGTATTTT.

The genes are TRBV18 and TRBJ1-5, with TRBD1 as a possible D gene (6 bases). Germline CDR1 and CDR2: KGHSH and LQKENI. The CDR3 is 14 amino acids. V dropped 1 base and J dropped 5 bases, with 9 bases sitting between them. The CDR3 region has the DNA TGTGCCAGCTCACCACTCAGGGGCGATCAGCCCCAGCATTTT. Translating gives CASSPLRGDQPQHF.

The CDR3 loop is CASSPPPWDTQYF. The CDR3 bases are TGTGCCAGTAGCCCCCCACCGTGGGATACGCAGTATTTT. The chain joins TRBV19 to TRBJ2-3; D gene ambiguous. The V gene lost 6 bases and the J gene lost 6 bases, with 13 bases spanning the gap. The CDR3 sequence is 13 residues long. Germline V CDR1 and CDR2: LNHDA, SQIVND (reference sequence).

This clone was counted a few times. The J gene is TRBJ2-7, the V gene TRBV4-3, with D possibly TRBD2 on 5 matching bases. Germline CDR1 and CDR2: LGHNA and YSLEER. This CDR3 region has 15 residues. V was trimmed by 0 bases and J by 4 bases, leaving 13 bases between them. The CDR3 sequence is CASSQEVSEGYEQYF. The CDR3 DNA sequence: TGCGCCAGCAGCCAAGAGGTCAGCGAGGGTTACGAGCAGTACTTC.

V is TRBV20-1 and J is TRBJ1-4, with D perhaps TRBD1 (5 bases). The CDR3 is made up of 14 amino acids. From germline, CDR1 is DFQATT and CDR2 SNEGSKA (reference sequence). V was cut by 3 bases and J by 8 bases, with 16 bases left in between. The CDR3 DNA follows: TGCAGTGCTAGTTCAGCAGGGATGGGGGAAAAACTGTTTTTT. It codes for CSASSAGMGEKLFF.

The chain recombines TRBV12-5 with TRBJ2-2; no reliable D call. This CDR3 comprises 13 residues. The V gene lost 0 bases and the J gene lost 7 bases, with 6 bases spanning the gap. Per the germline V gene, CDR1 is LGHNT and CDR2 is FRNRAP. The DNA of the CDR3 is TGTGCTAGTGGTTTGGTACCTAGCGGGGAGCTGTTTTTT. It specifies CASGLVPSGELFF.

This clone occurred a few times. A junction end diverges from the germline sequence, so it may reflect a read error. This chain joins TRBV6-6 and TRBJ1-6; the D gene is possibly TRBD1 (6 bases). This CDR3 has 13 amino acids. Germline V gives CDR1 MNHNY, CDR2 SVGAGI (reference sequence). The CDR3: CAGRGAEVRPLHF. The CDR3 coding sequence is TGTGCCGGCAGGGGCGCCGAGGTGCGGCCCCTCCACTTT.

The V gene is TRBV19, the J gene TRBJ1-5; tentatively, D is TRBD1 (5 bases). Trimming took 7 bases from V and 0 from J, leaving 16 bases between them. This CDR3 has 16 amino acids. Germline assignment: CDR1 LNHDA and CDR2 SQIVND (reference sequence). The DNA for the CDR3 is TGTGCCAGTACGTTGGGACCTCAGTATAGCAATCAGCCCCAGCATTTT. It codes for CASTLGPQYSNQPQHF.

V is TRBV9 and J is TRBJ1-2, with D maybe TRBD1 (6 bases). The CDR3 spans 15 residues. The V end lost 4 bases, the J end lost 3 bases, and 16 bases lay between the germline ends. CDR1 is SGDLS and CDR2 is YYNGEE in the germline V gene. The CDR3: CASSPELPGDYGYTF. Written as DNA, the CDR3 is TGTGCCAGCAGCCCAGAGCTACCAGGGGACTATGGCTACACCTTC.

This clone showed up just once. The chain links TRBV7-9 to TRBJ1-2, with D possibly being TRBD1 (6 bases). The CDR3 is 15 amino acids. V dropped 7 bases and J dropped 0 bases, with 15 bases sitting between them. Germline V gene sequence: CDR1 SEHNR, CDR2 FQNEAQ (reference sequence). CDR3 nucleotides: TGTGCCAGCACCGTACAGACAGGAACTAACTATGGCTACACCTTC. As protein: CASTVQTGTNYGYTF.